Below, one T cell receptor beta chain is given with its context. Its antigen is still unknown. This record belongs to a study of post-analysis software for immune sequencing data. In the study overall: Disease trajectories encompassed relapsing-remitting, secondary progressive and progressive-relapsing multiple sclerosis. Study conclusions and caveats: Comparison with controls showed significantly lower normalized Chao1 diversity in multiple sclerosis patients. Compared with controls, patients had more of roughly 5 TRBV segments, including TRBV5-6, TRBV5-1 and TRBV20-1.

Incorporated into the TCR beta cDNA libraries were unique molecular identifiers, which served to reduce PCR and sequencing biases. TCRdb recomputed calls from the PCR reads with MiXCR, one row per CDR3 protein. The sample carries around 260,000 distinct CDR3 sequences, approximately 34% recorded once. Trimming cost V 3 bases and J 2 bases; bases outside gene matches: 17. The CDR3 has 18 residues. The V gene's germline CDR1 is DFQATT and CDR2 SNEGSKA (reference sequence). The V call is TRBV20-1, the J call TRBJ2-5; 8 nucleotides align to TRBD2. The sequence was obtained from a girl between 5 and 17 years old with multiple sclerosis. The sequenced sample was blood. The CDR3 nucleotides are TGCAGTGCTAGGGGGCTAGCGGGCACCATGGGGCAACAAGAGACCCAGTACTTC. It specifies CSARGLAGTMGQQETQYF.